The 26 T cell receptor beta chains below were found in one sample sequenced in a study of blood T cell repertoires in COVID-19. The repertoire was sequenced with immunoSEQ multiplex PCR; TCRdb's copy has only in-frame clones and lacks some. The table records roughly 110,000 clones, over 55% of them present only once. Sequencing was done on a sample of peripheral blood. The receptors here all came from a human donor with acute or convalescent COVID-19. The donor label of this sample is uncertain.

In this sample, this clone turned up a few times. The rearrangement uses TRBV12-3 or TRBV12-4 and TRBJ1-2; a weak D match, TRBD1 (6 bases). CDR3 length: 13 residues. The germline V and J ends were trimmed by 4 bases and 2 bases, with 8 bases remaining between them. The CDR3: CASSSGQNYGYTF. The CDR3 bases are TGTGCCAGCAGTTCCGGACAGAACTATGGCTACACCTTC.

This clone has more than one count but fewer than ten. The chain has TRBV7-2 and TRBJ1-2; 7 bases map to TRBD1. V lost 5 bases, J lost 8 bases, and 14 bases stayed unmatched. This CDR3 spans 15 amino acids. Per the germline V gene, CDR1 is SGHTA and CDR2 is FQGNSA. CDR3 DNA sequence: TGTGCCAGCAGCCCGACCCCCGGGCAGGGGGGCGGCTACACCTTC. Translated: CASSPTPGQGGGYTF.

The chain uses TRBV5-1 and TRBJ1-1; no reliable D call. The CDR3 spans 13 residues. Germline loops: CDR1 SGHRS, CDR2 YFSETQ. The germline V and J ends were trimmed by 0 bases and 1 base, with 4 bases remaining between them. The CDR3 nucleotides are TGCGCCAGCAGCTTGGGAGAGAACACTGAAGCTTTCTTT. This sequence encodes CASSLGENTEAFF.

V usage is TRBV14 and J usage is TRBJ1-6; D not certain. There are 15 residues in the CDR3. V was pared by 0 bases and J by 1 base, with 4 bases between. Per the germline V gene, CDR1 is SGHDN and CDR2 is FVKESK. The CDR3 nucleotides read TGTGCCAGCAGCCAAGATCAGTCCTATAATTCACCCCTCCACTTT. Translation: CASSQDQSYNSPLHF. The variable domain in full, completed from reference TRBV14 and TRBJ1-6, reads EAGVTQFPSHSVIEKGQTVTLRCDPISGHDNLYWYRRVMGKEIKFLLHFVKESKQDESGMPNNRFLAERTGGTYSTLKVQPAELEDSGVYFCASSQDQSYNSPLHFGNGTRLTVT.

The V and J genes are TRBV6-1 and TRBJ2-7, with D possibly TRBD1 on 6 matching bases. Trimming left V 3 bases short and J 4 bases short, with 19 bases between. The CDR3 length is 16 residues. Per germline, CDR1 MNHNS and CDR2 SASEGT. The CDR3 nucleotides are TGTGCCAGCAGTGATCTGGCGAGGGGGTCCCCTTACGAGCAGTACGTC. Translation gives CASSDLARGSPYEQYV.

The chain has TRBV24-1 and TRBJ2-7; 8 bases match TRBD1. CDR1 KGHDR and CDR2 SFDVKD come from the germline V gene. V trimming: 4 bases; J trimming: 2 bases; junction bases outside the gene matches: 3. This CDR3 spans 14 amino acids. The chain's CDR3 is CATSDPDRAYEQYV. CDR3 nucleotide sequence: TGTGCCACCAGTGACCCGGACAGGGCCTACGAGCAGTACGTC.

The chain carries TRBV2 and TRBJ2-1; no reliable D call. Germline loops: CDR1 SNHLY, CDR2 FYNNEI. This CDR3 comprises 14 residues. The V gene lost 4 bases and the J gene lost 0 bases, with 7 bases spanning the gap. CDR3 in amino acids: CASSVRGSYNEQFF. The CDR3 coding sequence is TGTGCCAGCAGTGTTCGAGGCTCCTACAATGAGCAGTTCTTC.

The chain is built from TRBV19 and TRBJ2-2, with 13 bases matching TRBD2. Germline V CDR1 and CDR2: LNHDA, SQIVND (reference sequence). The length of the CDR3 is 22 residues. J lost 0 bases, V lost 3 bases, and 16 bases had no gene match. CDR3 loop: CASSIPFRTSGGPSANTGELFF. DNA for the CDR3: TGTGCCAGTAGTATTCCTTTTCGGACTAGCGGGGGCCCGTCCGCGAACACCGGGGAGCTGTTTTTT.

The J gene is TRBJ1-2, the V gene TRBV5-1; no definite D call. Trimming stripped 4 bases from V and 0 bases from J, with 10 bases between. The CDR3 is 14 amino acids. CDR1 and CDR2 from the germline V gene are SGHRS and YFSETQ. As DNA, the CDR3 is TGCGCCAGCAGCCAACAGACATCTAACTATGGCTACACCTTC. Its protein product is CASSQQTSNYGYTF.

For this clone: This sample also contains other DNA sequences that code for the same CDR3. V and J are TRBV7-8 and TRBJ1-5; 10 bases are shared with TRBD1. The germline CDR1 and CDR2 sequences are SGHVS and FQNEAQ. The CDR3 contains 16 residues. V lost 4 bases to trimming and J lost 1 base; unmatched junction nucleotides: 4. CDR3 loop: CASSSRQGASNQPQHF. CDR3 DNA sequence: TGTGCCAGCAGCTCTAGACAGGGGGCAAGCAATCAGCCCCAGCATTTT. Looking up the rest from reference TRBV7-8 and TRBJ1-5 gives the full variable domain: GAGVSQSPRYKVAKRGQDVALRCDPISGHVSLFWYQQALGQGPEFLTYFQNEAQLDKSGLPSDRFFAERPEGSVSTLKIQRTQQEDSAVYLCASSSRQGASNQPQHFGDGTRLSIL.

This clone was detected many times. The rearrangement joins TRBV6-5 to TRBJ2-6, with 7 bases lining up with TRBD1. The CDR3 is made up of 15 amino acids. The germline V gene encodes CDR1 MNHEY and CDR2 SVGAGI. J was trimmed by 0 bases and V by 6 bases; bases with no gene match: 2. CDR3 DNA sequence: TGTGCCAGCAGGACAGGGCACTCTGGGGCCAACGTCCTGACTTTC. Amino acid sequence: CASRTGHSGANVLTF.

This chain links TRBV4-1 with TRBJ1-1; D remains ambiguous. Trimming left V 6 bases short and J 6 bases short, with 23 bases between. Germline CDR1 and CDR2: MGHRA and YSYEKL. The CDR3 extends over 16 amino acids. The CDR3 coding sequence is TGCGCCAGCAGGGGAGTCGGTGGTCAGCCTGGGGCTGAAGCTTTCTTT. Translating it yields CASRGVGGQPGAEAFF.

This chain joins TRBV30 and TRBJ1-1; tentatively, D is TRBD1 (5 bases). CDR3 size: 12 residues. CDR1 GTSNPN and CDR2 SVGIG come from the germline V gene (reference sequence). Trimming stripped 5 bases from V and 0 bases from J, with 7 bases between. The CDR3 reads CAWDRLNTEAFF. Here the CDR3 DNA reads TGTGCCTGGGACAGACTGAACACTGAAGCTTTCTTT.

V is TRBV10-3 and J is TRBJ1-3, with a possible D match to TRBD1 (6 bases). This CDR3 comprises 15 residues. Germline assignment: CDR1 ENHRY and CDR2 SYGVKD. The ends were cut back, 0 bases at V and 0 bases at J, with 6 bases in the middle. CDR3 nucleotide sequence: TGTGCCATCAGTGAGTCGGACAGCTCTGGAAACACCATATATTTT. This gives the protein CAISESDSSGNTIYF.

The genes are TRBV30 and TRBJ1-2, with D perhaps TRBD1 (6 bases). V was shortened by 3 bases and J by 5 bases, with 19 bases between the two germline ends. Per the germline V gene, CDR1 is GTSNPN and CDR2 is SVGIG (reference sequence). The CDR3 totals 15 residues. The CDR3 coding sequence is TGTGCCTGGAGGATACAGGGCGGAGGTACATATGGCTACACCTTC. Its translation: CAWRIQGGGTYGYTF.

The chain employs TRBV18 and TRBJ1-2; a possible D gene is TRBD1 (6 bases). The CDR3 has 15 residues. Per the germline V gene, CDR1 is KGHSH and CDR2 is LQKENI. V lost 1 base and J 0 bases, leaving 9 bases between the germline ends. CDR3 DNA: TGTGCCAGCTCACCACGTCAGGGGTCTAACTATGGCTACACCTTC. Amino acids: CASSPRQGSNYGYTF.

This chain connects TRBV18 to TRBJ1-2; tentative D call: TRBD1 (5 bases). V was cut by 6 bases and J by 3 bases, with 11 bases left in between. Germline values: CDR1 KGHSH, CDR2 LQKENI. The CDR3 spans 13 residues. The CDR3 sequence: CASSGTGDYGYTF. Here the CDR3 DNA reads TGTGCCAGCTCGGGTACAGGCGACTATGGCTACACCTTC.

CDR3 loop: CASSYGRGAGPGELFF. CDR3 in DNA: TGTGCCAGCAGCTACGGGCGGGGGGCAGGGCCCGGGGAGCTGTTTTTT. The chain carries TRBV3-1 (or the pseudogene TRBV3-2) and TRBJ2-2, with 8 nucleotides matching TRBD2. This CDR3 region has 16 residues. With 5 bases clipped from V and 6 bases from J, the junction kept 11 bases outside the gene matches. The germline V gene has CDR1 LGHDT and CDR2 YNNKEL (reference sequence).

J is TRBJ1-2 and V is TRBV10-3; 7 nucleotides agree with TRBD1. The CDR3 runs 15 residues. V lost 2 bases, J lost 6 bases, and 9 bases stayed unmatched. Per the germline V gene, CDR1 is ENHRY and CDR2 is SYGVKD. The CDR3 bases are TGTGCCATCAGTGAGGCCGACAGGGTTAGAGATGGCTACACCTTC. It translates to CAISEADRVRDGYTF.

In its sample, this clone ranks as medium-sized. The chain uses TRBV27 and TRBJ2-2; 9 nucleotides match TRBD2. With V trimmed by 4 bases and J by 2 bases, 5 bases remained unmatched. The CDR3 contains 16 residues. The V gene's germline CDR1 is MNHEY and CDR2 SMNVEV (reference sequence). The CDR3 spells CASSSLAGINTGELFF. CDR3 in DNA: TGTGCCAGCAGTTCCCTAGCGGGGATCAACACCGGGGAGCTGTTTTTT.

This chain's CDR3 is CASSPRTSGGLTDTQYF. The CDR3 DNA sequence: TGTGCCAGCAGCCCGAGGACTAGCGGGGGCCTCACAGATACGCAGTATTTT. The genes are TRBV7-2 and TRBJ2-3, with 13 bases identical to TRBD2. V gave up 5 bases and J gave up 2 bases; unmatched junction bases: 7. From germline, CDR1 is SGHTA and CDR2 FQGNSA. The CDR3 is 17 amino acids. Together with reference TRBV7-2 and TRBJ2-3, the CDR3 gives the full variable domain: GAGVSQSPSNKVTEKGKDVELRCDPISGHTALYWYRQSLGQGLEFLIYFQGNSAPDKSGLPSDRFSAERTGGSVSTLTIQRTQQEDSAVYLCASSPRTSGGLTDTQYFGPGTRLTVL.

The V call is TRBV7-2, the J call TRBJ1-6; 7 bases agree with TRBD1. Germline CDR1 is SGHTA and CDR2 is FQGNSA. The CDR3 has 19 amino acids. V gave up 1 base and J gave up 0 bases; unmatched junction bases: 9. DNA for the CDR3: TGTGCCAGCAGCTTAGAAGGCAGGGGGTATCTCTCCTATAATTCACCCCTCCACTTT. It is translated as CASSLEGRGYLSYNSPLHF.

V is TRBV29-1 and J is TRBJ1-2, with 8 positions matching TRBD1. This CDR3 has 11 residues. Looked up from germline, CDR1 is SQVTM and CDR2 is ANQGSEA. CDR3 sequence: CTIRTGMGYTF. The CDR3 region has the DNA TGCACCATAAGGACAGGGATGGGCTACACCTTC.

The chain carries TRBV18 and TRBJ1-4; 11 positions match TRBD1. Per the germline V gene, CDR1 is KGHSH and CDR2 is LQKENI. The junction had 7 bases not matched to a gene; V was cut back by 4 bases and J by 6 bases. This CDR3 has 16 residues. The CDR3 reads CASSLRPGQGDEKLFF. The CDR3 nucleotides are TGTGCCAGCTCACTCCGCCCGGGACAGGGGGATGAAAAACTGTTTTTT.

The J gene is TRBJ2-3, the V gene TRBV3-1 (or the pseudogene TRBV3-2), with D possibly TRBD1 on 6 matching bases. Trimming shortened V by 3 bases and J by 1 base, and 11 bases separated the two germline ends. Germline-derived CDR1 and CDR2 are LGHDT and YNNKEL (reference sequence). CDR3 length: 15 residues. The CDR3 sequence is CASSQRGSGTDTQYF. The CDR3 nucleotides read TGTGCCAGCAGCCAGAGGGGGTCTGGCACAGATACGCAGTATTTT.

This clone was seen more than once but under ten times. The rearrangement uses TRBV4-1 and TRBJ2-1; 9 nucleotides agree with TRBD1. The CDR3 has 16 residues. Looked up from germline, CDR1 is MGHRA and CDR2 is YSYEKL. With V trimmed by 4 bases and J by 8 bases, 12 bases remained unmatched. CDR3 nucleotides: TGCGCCAGCAGCCCTTACCTGGACAGGGGTCGTGATGAGCAGTTCTTC. Residues: CASSPYLDRGRDEQFF.